This TCR beta chain was sequenced in a study of shared clonotypes between healthy human individuals. In the study overall: CD4 naive and CD4 memory each took three plates per donor, while CD8 naive took two and CD8 memory one.

The data were produced by immunoSEQ multiplex PCR, yet TCRdb's version contains in-frame clones alone and is incomplete. The repertoire holds under 200,000 clones, just under 95% seen once, with 0.067% in the top ten. General observations from the study: The sharing of about 5.3% of naive CD4 clonotypes was seen across a handful of donors.

With respect to this clone: Antigen specificity is unknown.

Germline CDR1 reads MDHEN; CDR2 reads SYDVKM. The V end was cut by 3 bases, the J end by 2 bases, with 12 bases between. The CDR3 has 15 amino acids. The chain joins TRBV28 to TRBJ2-3; no clear D gene. The sample taken for sequencing was naive CD4+ T cells sorted from blood. As for subset: CD45RA+ positively selected. The TCR was taken from a woman aged 25 to 39 in good health. In DNA form, the CDR3 reads TGTGCCAGCAGTTTTGCCTTTATTAACACAGATACGCAGTATTTT. Amino acids: CASSFAFINTDTQYF.